The 25 T cell receptor beta chains reported below all come from one sample, sequenced in a study of blood T cell repertoires in COVID-19. Some clones are missing from TCRdb's copy, which holds only in-frame ones; the method was immunoSEQ multiplex PCR. The sample lists fewer than 350,000 clones, 86% seen once, with about 2.2% in the top ten. Sequenced sample: peripheral blood. These receptors were taken from a young woman who had recovered from COVID-19.

This chain uses TRBV28 with TRBJ2-7, with 9 bases fitting TRBD2. The trim removed 2 bases at V and 7 bases at J, leaving 6 bases unmatched. The germline V gene has CDR1 MDHEN and CDR2 SYDVKM. CDR3 length equals 14 residues. Written as DNA, the CDR3 is TGTGCCAGCAGTTTAGGCGGGAGGGCCGGGGAGCAGTACTTC. Its protein product is CASSLGGRAGEQYF.

This chain connects TRBV6-1 to TRBJ1-5, with D tentatively TRBD1 (6 bases). V lost 3 bases, J lost 1 base, and 10 bases lay in between. The germline CDR1 and CDR2 sequences are MNHNS and SASEGT. The CDR3 has 15 amino acids. The CDR3 loop reads CASSDGGLSNQPQHF. CDR3 nucleotide sequence: TGTGCCAGCAGTGACGGGGGGCTAAGCAATCAGCCCCAGCATTTT.

The chain employs TRBV19 and TRBJ1-5; TRBD1 might be the D (6 bases). Trimming cost V 5 bases and J 0 bases, with 11 bases left between them. The CDR3 spans 15 residues. Germline CDR1 reads LNHDA; CDR2 reads SQIVND (reference sequence). The CDR3 DNA reads TGTGCCAGTAGTGCCGGGACACGTAGCAATCAGCCCCAGCATTTT. Amino acid sequence: CASSAGTRSNQPQHF.

This sequence joins TRBV15 and TRBJ1-2; D is uncertain. V lost 4 bases to trimming and J lost 2 bases, with 8 bases between them. The CDR3 length is 13 residues. Germline CDR1 LNHNV, CDR2 YYDKDF (reference sequence). The CDR3 protein is CATSNPPNYGYTF. CDR3 coding DNA: TGTGCCACCAGCAATCCCCCAAACTATGGCTACACCTTC.

This chain uses TRBV18 with TRBJ1-5; no reliable D call. The germline V and J ends were trimmed by 6 bases and 4 bases, with 10 bases remaining between them. CDR3 length equals 13 residues. CDR1 and CDR2 from the germline V gene are KGHSH and LQKENI. The CDR3 spells CASSPEANQPQHF. The DNA for the CDR3 is TGTGCCAGCTCCCCCGAGGCGAATCAGCCCCAGCATTTT.

The genes are TRBV19 and TRBJ2-1, with a possible D match to TRBD1 (5 bases). V dropped 2 bases and J dropped 4 bases, with 9 bases sitting between them. Germline CDR1 and CDR2: LNHDA and SQIVND (reference sequence). The CDR3 runs 14 residues. The CDR3 protein is CASSISSGYNEQFF. CDR3 in DNA: TGTGCCAGTAGTATATCCTCAGGGTACAATGAGCAGTTCTTC.

This chain joins TRBV18 and TRBJ1-1, with D possibly being TRBD1 (6 bases). The CDR3 consists of 15 residues. Per germline, CDR1 KGHSH and CDR2 LQKENI. The V end lost 1 base, the J end lost 2 bases, and 11 bases lay between the germline ends. CDR3 region: CASSPQVGGNTEAFF. Written as DNA, the CDR3 is TGTGCCAGCTCACCACAAGTAGGGGGTAACACTGAAGCTTTCTTT.

This rearrangement joins TRBV6-1 to TRBJ2-1; D remains unclear. V was clipped by 2 bases and J by 7 bases, with 6 bases between them. The CDR3 loop spans 12 amino acids. CDR1 MNHNS and CDR2 SASEGT come from the germline V gene. In DNA form, the CDR3 reads TGTGCCAGCAGTGAACGTAGAAATGAGCAGTTCTTC. As protein: CASSERRNEQFF.

This clone was found a few times. V is TRBV10-3 and J is TRBJ2-1; tentatively, D is TRBD1 (5 bases). With 6 bases removed from V and 5 bases from J, the gap between germline ends came to 11 bases. CDR3 length equals 13 residues. Germline V gene sequence: CDR1 ENHRY, CDR2 SYGVKD. The CDR3 loop is CAIRGLTDNEQFF. CDR3 sequence (DNA): TGTGCCATCAGAGGTCTGACAGACAATGAGCAGTTCTTC.

The gene calls are TRBV5-1 and TRBJ1-1; 12 bases fit TRBD1. The CDR3 runs 14 residues. Unmatched junction bases numbered 4, after V lost 4 bases and J lost 6 bases. Germline V gives CDR1 SGHRS, CDR2 YFSETQ. Here the CDR3 reads CASSRGQGAPEAFF. DNA for the CDR3: TGCGCCAGCAGCCGGGGACAGGGGGCCCCTGAAGCTTTCTTT. Together with reference TRBV5-1 and TRBJ1-1, the CDR3 gives the full variable domain: KAGVTQTPRYLIKTRGQQVTLSCSPISGHRSVSWYQQTPGQGLQFLFEYFSETQRNKGNFPGRFSGRQFSNSRSEMNVSTLELGDSALYLCASSRGQGAPEAFFGQGTRLTVV.

V gene TRBV3-1 (or the pseudogene TRBV3-2) combines with J gene TRBJ1-1; 8 bases agree with TRBD1. V lost 4 bases, J lost 4 bases, and 2 bases stayed unmatched. Germline V gene lookup returns CDR1 LGHDT and CDR2 YNNKEL (reference sequence). The CDR3 is 13 amino acids. The CDR3 nucleotides read TGTGCCAGCAGCCGGCAGGGGGCCACTGAAGCTTTCTTT. Translating gives CASSRQGATEAFF.

CDR3 loop: CASGKTGIGNTIYF. The DNA for the CDR3 is TGTGCCAGCGGTAAGACAGGGATCGGAAACACCATATATTTT. The chain employs TRBV7-2 and TRBJ1-3; 7 bases agree with TRBD1. V lost 8 bases and J lost 4; bases outside the gene matches: 8. Germline CDR1 and CDR2: SGHTA and FQGNSA. The CDR3 covers 14 residues. Drawing the rest from reference TRBV7-2 and TRBJ1-3, the complete variable domain is GAGVSQSPSNKVTEKGKDVELRCDPISGHTALYWYRQSLGQGLEFLIYFQGNSAPDKSGLPSDRFSAERTGGSVSTLTIQRTQQEDSAVYLCASGKTGIGNTIYFGEGSWLTVV.

The J gene is TRBJ2-1, the V gene TRBV2, with a possible D match to TRBD2 (5 bases). The V end was cut by 4 bases, the J end by 2 bases, with 12 bases between. The CDR3 runs 15 residues. CDR1 and CDR2 from the germline V gene are SNHLY and FYNNEI. The CDR3 here is CASSGTGFTYNEQFF. For the CDR3, the DNA is TGTGCCAGCAGTGGGACGGGGTTCACCTACAATGAGCAGTTCTTC.

The chain is built from TRBV6-7 and TRBJ2-7, with a tentative D call TRBD1 (6 bases). TRBV6-7 qualifies as an ORF whose function is uncertain. This CDR3 spans 14 amino acids. Deletions cut 5 bases from V and 6 bases from J, with 17 bases between. In DNA, the CDR3 is TGTGCCAGCAGTCATTACCAGGGGCTTCGCGAGCAGTACTTC. It translates to CASSHYQGLREQYF.

The chain's CDR3 is CASSYSSGSPDTQYF. In DNA, the CDR3 is TGTGCCAGCAGTTACTCGAGCGGGAGCCCAGATACGCAGTATTTT. The chain recombines TRBV6-2 or TRBV6-3 with TRBJ2-3; TRBD2 matches at 8 bases. The CDR3 length is 15 residues. Germline trimming cut 0 bases from V and 4 bases from J; bases unmatched to any gene: 3. Germline lookup yields CDR1 MNHEY and CDR2 SVGEGT.

The chain links TRBV6-1 to TRBJ1-4; 7 bases map to TRBD1. This CDR3 has 14 amino acids. The germline CDR1 and CDR2 sequences are MNHNS and SASEGT. V was clipped by 3 bases and J by 6 bases; unmatched bases: 4. CDR3 DNA sequence: TGTGCCAGCAGTGATAGAGGGGGCCATGAAAAACTGTTTTTT. Translating it yields CASSDRGGHEKLFF.

The chain has TRBV5-1 and TRBJ2-3, with D tentatively TRBD1 (6 bases). CDR1 is SGHRS, CDR2 YFSETQ, per germline. The CDR3 has 14 amino acids. Deletions cut 5 bases from V and 4 bases from J, with 14 bases between. CDR3 sequence: CASRLGASADTQYF. The DNA for the CDR3 is TGCGCCAGCAGACTGGGGGCGAGCGCAGATACGCAGTATTTT.

V is TRBV3-1 (or the pseudogene TRBV3-2) and J is TRBJ2-7, with D hard to call. The CDR3 consists of 16 residues. V was cut by 0 bases and J by 1 base, with 13 bases left in between. Per the germline V gene, CDR1 is LGHDT and CDR2 is YNNKEL (reference sequence). CDR3 sequence (DNA): TGTGCCAGCAGCCAAGATCTCTTCACATTGTCCTACGAGCAGTACTTC. Protein: CASSQDLFTLSYEQYF.

V and J are TRBV19 and TRBJ2-5; D remains unclear. V was pared by 5 bases and J by 1 base, with 17 bases between. The CDR3 loop spans 16 amino acids. Germline V gene data show CDR1 as LNHDA and CDR2 as SQIVND (reference sequence). Here the CDR3 DNA reads TGTGCCAGTAGTGTACCCCGACTCCTGGGCCAAGAGACCCAGTACTTC. Encoded protein: CASSVPRLLGQETQYF. The whole variable domain, filled in from reference TRBV19 and TRBJ2-5, reads DGGITQSPKYLFRKEGQNVTLSCEQNLNHDAMYWYRQDPGQGLRLIYYSQIVNDFQKGDIAEGYSVSREKKESFPLTVTSAQKNPTAFYLCASSVPRLLGQETQYFGPGTRLLVL.

In its sample, this clone was seen once. The CDR3 region has the DNA TGTGCCAGCAGCAGCGGGGAGACAAACACAGATACGCAGTATTTT. It codes for CASSSGETNTDTQYF. J is TRBJ2-3 and V is TRBV9; 7 nucleotides line up with TRBD2. This CDR3 spans 15 amino acids. CDR1 and CDR2 (germline): SGDLS, YYNGEE. Trimming removed 4 bases from V and 2 bases from J; junction bases left unmatched: 7.

The chain has TRBV5-1 and TRBJ2-7, with D possibly being TRBD1 (7 bases). Trimming removed 6 bases at V and 5 bases at J, with 15 bases between. The CDR3 consists of 13 residues. Germline V gives CDR1 SGHRS, CDR2 YFSETQ. CDR3 coding DNA: TGCGCCAGCACCCGGACAGGCGGGGACGAGCAGTACTTC. This translates into CASTRTGGDEQYF.

V gene TRBV27 combines with J gene TRBJ2-2; 7 bases are a match to TRBD1. This CDR3 has 15 residues. Germline V gives CDR1 MNHEY, CDR2 SMNVEV (reference sequence). V lost 2 bases and J lost 2; bases outside the gene matches: 2. CDR3 bases: TGTGCCAGCAGTTTAAGGGGGCTTAACACCGGGGAGCTGTTTTTT. Translation gives CASSLRGLNTGELFF.

This clone was counted between two and nine times. This sequence joins TRBV30 and TRBJ1-3; D not certain. Germline CDR1 is GTSNPN and CDR2 is SVGIG (reference sequence). The CDR3 has 12 amino acids. Trimming left V 6 bases short and J 1 base short, with 7 bases between. CDR3 loop: CACTPSGNTIYF. The CDR3 bases are TGTGCCTGTACACCATCTGGAAACACCATATATTTT.

This chain uses TRBV27 with TRBJ2-2; D is undetermined. V gave up 6 bases and J gave up 0 bases, with 5 bases separating them. The CDR3 has 13 residues. Germline CDR1 and CDR2: MNHEY and SMNVEV (reference sequence). CDR3 sequence reads: CASSDTNTGELFF. CDR3 nucleotides: TGTGCCAGCAGCGACACGAACACCGGGGAGCTGTTTTTT.

This clone came up once. The chain carries TRBV28 and TRBJ2-1; 9 bases fit TRBD2. Per the germline V gene, CDR1 is MDHEN and CDR2 is SYDVKM. This CDR3 is built from 16 residues. With 5 bases clipped from V and 6 bases from J, the junction kept 11 bases outside the gene matches. The chain's CDR3 is CASSPTGTSIPNEQFF. The CDR3 coding sequence is TGTGCCAGCAGTCCCACCGGGACTAGCATCCCCAATGAGCAGTTCTTC. The whole variable domain, filled in from reference TRBV28 and TRBJ2-1, reads DVKVTQSSRYLVKRTGEKVFLECVQDMDHENMFWYRQDPGLGLRLIYFSYDVKMKEKGDIPEGYSVSREKKERFSLILESASTNQTSMYLCASSPTGTSIPNEQFFGPGTRLTVL.